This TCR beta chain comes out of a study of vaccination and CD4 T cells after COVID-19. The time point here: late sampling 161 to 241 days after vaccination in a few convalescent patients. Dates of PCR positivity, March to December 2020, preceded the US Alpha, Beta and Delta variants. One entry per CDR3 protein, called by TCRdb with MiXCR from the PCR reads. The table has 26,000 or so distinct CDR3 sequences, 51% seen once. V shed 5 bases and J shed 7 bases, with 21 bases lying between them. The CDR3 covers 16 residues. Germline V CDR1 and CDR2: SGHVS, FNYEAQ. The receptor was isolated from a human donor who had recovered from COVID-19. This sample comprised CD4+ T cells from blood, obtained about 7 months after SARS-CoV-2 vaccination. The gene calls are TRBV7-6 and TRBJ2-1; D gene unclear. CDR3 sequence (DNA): TGTGCCAGCAGCCGGCTTGTAAGTGGGATTGGGAATGAGCAGTTCTTC. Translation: CASSRLVSGIGNEQFF.